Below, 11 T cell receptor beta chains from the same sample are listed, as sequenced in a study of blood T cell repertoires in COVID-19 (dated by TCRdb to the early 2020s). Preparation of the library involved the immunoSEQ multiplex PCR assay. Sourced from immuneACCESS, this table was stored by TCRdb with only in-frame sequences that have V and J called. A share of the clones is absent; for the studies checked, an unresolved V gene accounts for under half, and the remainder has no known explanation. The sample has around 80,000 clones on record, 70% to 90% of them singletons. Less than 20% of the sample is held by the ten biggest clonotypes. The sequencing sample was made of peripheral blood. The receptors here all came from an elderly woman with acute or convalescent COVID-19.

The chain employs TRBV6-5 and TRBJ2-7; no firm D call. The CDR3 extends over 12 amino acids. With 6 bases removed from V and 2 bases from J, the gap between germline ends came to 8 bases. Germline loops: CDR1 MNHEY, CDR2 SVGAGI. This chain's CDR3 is CASSRNPYEQYF. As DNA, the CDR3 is TGTGCCAGCAGCAGGAACCCCTACGAGCAGTACTTC.

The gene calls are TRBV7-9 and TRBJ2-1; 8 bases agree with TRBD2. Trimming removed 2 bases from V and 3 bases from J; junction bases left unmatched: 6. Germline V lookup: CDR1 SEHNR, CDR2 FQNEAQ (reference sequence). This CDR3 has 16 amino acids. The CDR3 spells CASSLNSGTGYNEQFF. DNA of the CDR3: TGTGCCAGCAGCTTAAATAGCGGGACGGGCTACAATGAGCAGTTCTTC. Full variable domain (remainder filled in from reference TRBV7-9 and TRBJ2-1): DTGVSQNPRHKITKRGQNVTFRCDPISEHNRLYWYRQTLGQGPEFLTYFQNEAQLEKSRLLSDRFSAERPKGSFSTLEIQRTEQGDSAMYLCASSLNSGTGYNEQFFGPGTRLTVL.

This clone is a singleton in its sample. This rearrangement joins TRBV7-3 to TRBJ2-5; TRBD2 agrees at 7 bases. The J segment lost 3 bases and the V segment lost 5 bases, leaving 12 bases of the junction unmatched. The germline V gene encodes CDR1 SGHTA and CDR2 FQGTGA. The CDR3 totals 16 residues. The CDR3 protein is CASSHGLVGLKETQYF. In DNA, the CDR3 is TGTGCCAGCAGCCACGGACTAGTTGGCTTGAAAGAGACCCAGTACTTC.

The CDR3 reads CATAVEFGNTIYF. In DNA form, the CDR3 reads TGTGCCACCGCCGTAGAATTTGGAAACACCATATATTTT. The chain uses TRBV19 and TRBJ1-3, with D uncertain. The germline V gene encodes CDR1 LNHDA and CDR2 SQIVND (reference sequence). Trimming removed 10 bases from V and 3 bases from J, with 13 bases in between. CDR3 length: 13 residues. Together with reference TRBV19 and TRBJ1-3, the CDR3 gives the full variable domain: DGGITQSPKYLFRKEGQNVTLSCEQNLNHDAMYWYRQDPGQGLRLIYYSQIVNDFQKGDIAEGYSVSREKKESFPLTVTSAQKNPTAFYLCATAVEFGNTIYFGEGSWLTVV.

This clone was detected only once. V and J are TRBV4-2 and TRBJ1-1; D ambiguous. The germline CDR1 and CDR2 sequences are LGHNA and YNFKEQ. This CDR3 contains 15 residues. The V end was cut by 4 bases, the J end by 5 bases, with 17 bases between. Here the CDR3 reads CASSPFRGVSTEAFF. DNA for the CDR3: TGTGCCAGCAGCCCCTTTCGGGGTGTTTCGACTGAAGCTTTCTTT.

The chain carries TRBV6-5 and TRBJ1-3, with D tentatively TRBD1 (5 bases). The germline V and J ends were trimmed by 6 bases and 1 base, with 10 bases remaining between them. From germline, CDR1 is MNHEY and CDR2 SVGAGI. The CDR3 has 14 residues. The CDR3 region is CASSRQRSGNTIYF. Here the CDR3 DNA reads TGTGCCAGCAGCCGACAGAGGTCTGGAAACACCATATATTTT.

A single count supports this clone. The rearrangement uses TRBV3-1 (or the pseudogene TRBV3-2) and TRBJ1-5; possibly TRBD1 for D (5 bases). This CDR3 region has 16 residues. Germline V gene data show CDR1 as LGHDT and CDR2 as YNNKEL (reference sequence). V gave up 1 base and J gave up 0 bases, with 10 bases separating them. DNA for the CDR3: TGTGCCAGCAGCCAAGCATTGGGGCGTAGCAATCAGCCCCAGCATTTT. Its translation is CASSQALGRSNQPQHF.

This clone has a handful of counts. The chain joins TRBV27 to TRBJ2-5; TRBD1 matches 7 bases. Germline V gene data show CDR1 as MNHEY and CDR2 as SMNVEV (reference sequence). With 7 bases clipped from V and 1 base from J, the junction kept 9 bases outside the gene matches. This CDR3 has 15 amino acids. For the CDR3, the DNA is TGTGCCAGCACCGACAGGGTGGGGTCCCAAGAGACCCAGTACTTC. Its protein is CASTDRVGSQETQYF.

For the CDR3, the DNA is TGTGCCAGCAGTGAACACAGGGATAGAGGTACTGAAGCTTTCTTT. It codes for CASSEHRDRGTEAFF. The chain uses TRBV6-1 and TRBJ1-1, with D maybe TRBD1 (6 bases). Between the trimmed V and J ends, which lost 2 bases and 5 bases, there was a span of 15 bases. Germline CDR1 and CDR2: MNHNS and SASEGT. This CDR3 comprises 15 residues.

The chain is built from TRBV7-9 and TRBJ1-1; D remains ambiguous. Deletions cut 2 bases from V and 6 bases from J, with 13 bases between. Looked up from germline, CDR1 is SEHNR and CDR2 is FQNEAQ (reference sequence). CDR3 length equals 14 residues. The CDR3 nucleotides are TGTGCCAGCAGCTTAAACGTAGCTATGCCTGAAGCTTTCTTT. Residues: CASSLNVAMPEAFF. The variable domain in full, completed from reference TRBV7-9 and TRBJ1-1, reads DTGVSQNPRHKITKRGQNVTFRCDPISEHNRLYWYRQTLGQGPEFLTYFQNEAQLEKSRLLSDRFSAERPKGSFSTLEIQRTEQGDSAMYLCASSLNVAMPEAFFGQGTRLTVV.

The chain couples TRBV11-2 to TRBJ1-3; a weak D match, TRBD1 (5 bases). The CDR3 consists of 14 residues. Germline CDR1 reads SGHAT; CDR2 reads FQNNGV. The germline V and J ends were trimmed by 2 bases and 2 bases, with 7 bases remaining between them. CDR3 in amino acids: CASSLSRAGNTIYF. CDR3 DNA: TGTGCCAGCAGCTTATCCAGGGCTGGAAACACCATATATTTT.